This T cell receptor beta chain was retrieved from a study of blood T cell repertoires in COVID-19. Study background: The United States, Italy and Spain were the sources of the acute and convalescent COVID-19 samples. In each case, the material was cDNA or gDNA derived from T cells, B-cell-depleted T cells, or PBMCs.

Seattle participants joined during active infection and were tracked over time. This clone was counted only a few times. After removal of 3 bases from V and 6 bases from J, the junction contained 5 bases not matched to a gene. This CDR3 has 15 amino acids. The V gene's germline CDR1 is LGHDT and CDR2 YNNKEL (reference sequence). Sequencing was performed with immunoSEQ multiplex PCR; in TCRdb, only in-frame clones are kept and a portion is missing. The table includes over 150,000 clones, roughly 80% detected once. The receptor's source is a woman at least 80 years old with COVID-19, enrolled during active disease. The source material was peripheral blood. The chain links TRBV3-1 (or the pseudogene TRBV3-2) to TRBJ1-2; 12 bases are a match to TRBD1. The CDR3, as DNA: TGTGCCAGCAGCCAGGGACAGGGGGCTATCGATGGCTACACCTTC. Its protein is CASSQGQGAIDGYTF.